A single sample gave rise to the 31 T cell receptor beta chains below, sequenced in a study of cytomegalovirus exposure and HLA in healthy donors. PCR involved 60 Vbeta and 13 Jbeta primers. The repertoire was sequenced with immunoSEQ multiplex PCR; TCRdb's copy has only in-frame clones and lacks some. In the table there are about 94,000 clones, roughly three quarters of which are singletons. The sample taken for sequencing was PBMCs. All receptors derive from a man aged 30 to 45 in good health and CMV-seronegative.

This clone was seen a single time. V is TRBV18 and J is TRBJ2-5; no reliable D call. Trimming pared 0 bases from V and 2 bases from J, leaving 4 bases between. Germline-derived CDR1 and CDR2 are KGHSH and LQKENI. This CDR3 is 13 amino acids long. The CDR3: CASSPPTQETQYF. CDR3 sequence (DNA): TGTGCCAGCTCACCACCAACACAAGAGACCCAGTACTTC.

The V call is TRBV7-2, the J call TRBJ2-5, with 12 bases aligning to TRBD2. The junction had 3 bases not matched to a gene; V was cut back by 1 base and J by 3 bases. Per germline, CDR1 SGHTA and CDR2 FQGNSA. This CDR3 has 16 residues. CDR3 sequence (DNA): TGTGCCAGCAGCTTAGGACTAGCGGGAGTAAAAGAGACCCAGTACTTC. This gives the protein CASSLGLAGVKETQYF.

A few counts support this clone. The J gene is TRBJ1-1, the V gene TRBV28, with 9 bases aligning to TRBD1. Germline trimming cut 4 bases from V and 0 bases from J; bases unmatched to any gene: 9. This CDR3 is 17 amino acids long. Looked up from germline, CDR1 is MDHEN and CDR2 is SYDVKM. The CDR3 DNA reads TGTGCCAGCAGTTCAACCGGGACAGGGAGCATGAACACTGAAGCTTTCTTT. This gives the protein CASSSTGTGSMNTEAFF.

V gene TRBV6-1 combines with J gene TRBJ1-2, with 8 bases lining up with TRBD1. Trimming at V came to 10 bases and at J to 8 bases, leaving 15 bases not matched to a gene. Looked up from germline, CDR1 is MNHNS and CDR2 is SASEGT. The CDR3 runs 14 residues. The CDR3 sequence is CANGLGQGVGGYTF. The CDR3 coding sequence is TGTGCCAATGGGTTAGGACAGGGAGTCGGAGGCTACACCTTC.

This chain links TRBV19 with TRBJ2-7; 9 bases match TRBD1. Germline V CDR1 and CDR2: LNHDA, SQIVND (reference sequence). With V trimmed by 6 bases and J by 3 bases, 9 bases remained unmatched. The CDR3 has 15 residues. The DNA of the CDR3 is TGTGCCAGTAGGACAGGGGGGCCCTCTAACTACGAGCAGTACTTC. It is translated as CASRTGGPSNYEQYF.

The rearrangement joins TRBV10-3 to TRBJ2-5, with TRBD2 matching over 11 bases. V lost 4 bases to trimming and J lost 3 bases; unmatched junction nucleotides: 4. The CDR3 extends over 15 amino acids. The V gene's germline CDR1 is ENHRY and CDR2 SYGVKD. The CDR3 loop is CAISGSGLAEETQYF. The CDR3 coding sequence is TGTGCCATCAGTGGTTCGGGACTAGCGGAAGAGACCCAGTACTTC.

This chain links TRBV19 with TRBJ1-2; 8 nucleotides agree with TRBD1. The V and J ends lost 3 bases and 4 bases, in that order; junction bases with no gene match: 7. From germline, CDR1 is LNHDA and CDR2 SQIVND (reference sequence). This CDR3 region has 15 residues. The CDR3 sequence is CASSMLGQAGYGYTF. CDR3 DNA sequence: TGTGCCAGTAGTATGTTGGGACAGGCGGGCTATGGCTACACCTTC.

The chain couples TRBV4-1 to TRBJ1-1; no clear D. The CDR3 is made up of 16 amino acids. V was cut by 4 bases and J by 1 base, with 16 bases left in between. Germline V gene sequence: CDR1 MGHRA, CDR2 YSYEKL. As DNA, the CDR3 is TGCGCCAGCAGCCCCCGAGGCGGCCTGGGGAACACTGAAGCTTTCTTT. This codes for CASSPRGGLGNTEAFF.

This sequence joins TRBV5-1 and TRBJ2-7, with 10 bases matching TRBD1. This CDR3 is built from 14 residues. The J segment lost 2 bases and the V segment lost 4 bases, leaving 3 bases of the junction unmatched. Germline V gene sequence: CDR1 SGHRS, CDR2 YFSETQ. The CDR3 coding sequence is TGCGCCAGCAGCAGGACAGGGGGGGCCTACGAGCAGTACTTC. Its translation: CASSRTGGAYEQYF.

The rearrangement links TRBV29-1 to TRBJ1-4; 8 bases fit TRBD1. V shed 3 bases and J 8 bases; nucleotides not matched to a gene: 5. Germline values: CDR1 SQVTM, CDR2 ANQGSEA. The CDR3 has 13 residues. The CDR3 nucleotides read TGCAGCGTTGAGAAACAGGGGGGAGAAAAACTGTTTTTT. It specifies CSVEKQGGEKLFF.

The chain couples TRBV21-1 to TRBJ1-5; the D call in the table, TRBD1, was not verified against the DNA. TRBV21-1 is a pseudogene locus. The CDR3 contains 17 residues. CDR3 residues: CASSKVGGTGSNQPQHF. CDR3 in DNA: TGTGCCAGCAGCAAGGTGGGCGGGACAGGCAGCAATCAGCCCCAGCATTTT.

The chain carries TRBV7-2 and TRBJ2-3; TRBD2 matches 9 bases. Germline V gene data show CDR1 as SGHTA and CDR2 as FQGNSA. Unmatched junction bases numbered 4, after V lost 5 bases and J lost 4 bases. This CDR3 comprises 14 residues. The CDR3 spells CASSLSGGADTQYF. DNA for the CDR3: TGTGCCAGCAGCCTTAGCGGGGGCGCAGATACGCAGTATTTT. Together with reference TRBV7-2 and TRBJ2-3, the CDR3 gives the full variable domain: GAGVSQSPSNKVTEKGKDVELRCDPISGHTALYWYRQSLGQGLEFLIYFQGNSAPDKSGLPSDRFSAERTGGSVSTLTIQRTQQEDSAVYLCASSLSGGADTQYFGPGTRLTVL.

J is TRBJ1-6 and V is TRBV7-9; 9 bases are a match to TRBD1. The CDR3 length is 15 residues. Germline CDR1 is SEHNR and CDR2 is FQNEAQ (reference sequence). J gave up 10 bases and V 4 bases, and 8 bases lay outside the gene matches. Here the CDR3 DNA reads TGTGCCAGCAGCTCGACGGGACAGGGCAACTCACCCCTCCACTTT. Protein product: CASSSTGQGNSPLHF.

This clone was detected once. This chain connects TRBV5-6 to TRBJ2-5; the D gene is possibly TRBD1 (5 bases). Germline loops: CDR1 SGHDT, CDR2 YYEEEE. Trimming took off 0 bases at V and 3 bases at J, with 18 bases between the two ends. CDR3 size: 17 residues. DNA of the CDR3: TGTGCCAGCAGCTTGGGTAAGGGGATCTCCTTTGAAGAGACCCAGTACTTC. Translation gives CASSLGKGISFEETQYF.

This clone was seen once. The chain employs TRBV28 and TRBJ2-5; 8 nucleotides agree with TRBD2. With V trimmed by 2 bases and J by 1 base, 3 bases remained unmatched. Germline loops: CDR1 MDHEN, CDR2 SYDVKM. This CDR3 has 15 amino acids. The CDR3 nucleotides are TGTGCCAGCAGTTTAACTAGCGGCCTCCAAGAGACCCAGTACTTC. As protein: CASSLTSGLQETQYF.

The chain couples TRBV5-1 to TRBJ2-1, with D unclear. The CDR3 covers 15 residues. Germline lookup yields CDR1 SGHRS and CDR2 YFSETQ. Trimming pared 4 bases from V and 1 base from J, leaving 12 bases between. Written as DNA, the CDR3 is TGCGCCAGCAGCCAGGATTCAGGTTCCTACAATGAGCAGTTCTTC. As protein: CASSQDSGSYNEQFF.

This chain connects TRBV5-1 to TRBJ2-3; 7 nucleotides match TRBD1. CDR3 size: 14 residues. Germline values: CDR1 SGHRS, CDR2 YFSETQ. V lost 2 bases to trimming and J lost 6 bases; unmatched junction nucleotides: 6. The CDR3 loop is CASSLTGALDTQYF. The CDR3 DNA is TGCGCCAGCAGCTTAACAGGGGCGTTGGATACGCAGTATTTT. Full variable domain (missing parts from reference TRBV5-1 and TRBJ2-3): KAGVTQTPRYLIKTRGQQVTLSCSPISGHRSVSWYQQTPGQGLQFLFEYFSETQRNKGNFPGRFSGRQFSNSRSEMNVSTLELGDSALYLCASSLTGALDTQYFGPGTRLTVL.

CDR3 sequence: CASSFRLKAGHPSSYEQYF. CDR3 in DNA: TGTGCCAGCAGTTTTAGGTTAAAAGCGGGACACCCAAGCTCCTACGAGCAGTACTTC. The chain uses TRBV27 and TRBJ2-7; a weak D match, TRBD2 (7 bases). The CDR3 runs 19 residues. V dropped 3 bases and J dropped 0 bases, with 24 bases sitting between them. The germline gives CDR1 MNHEY, CDR2 SMNVEV (reference sequence).

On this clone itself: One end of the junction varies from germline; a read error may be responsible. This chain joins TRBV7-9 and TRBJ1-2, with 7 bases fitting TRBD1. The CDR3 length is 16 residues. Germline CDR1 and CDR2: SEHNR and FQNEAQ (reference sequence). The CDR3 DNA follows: TGTTCCAGCAGCCCTACTCCGGGACAGCAAAACTATGGCTACACCTTC. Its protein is CSSSPTPGQQNYGYTF.

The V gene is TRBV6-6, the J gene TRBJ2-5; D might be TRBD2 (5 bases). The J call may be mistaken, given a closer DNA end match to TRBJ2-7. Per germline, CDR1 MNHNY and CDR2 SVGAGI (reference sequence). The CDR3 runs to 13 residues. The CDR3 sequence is CASSDYGDYEQYF. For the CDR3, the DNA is TGTGCCAGCAGTGACTACGGCGACTACGAGCAGTACTTC.

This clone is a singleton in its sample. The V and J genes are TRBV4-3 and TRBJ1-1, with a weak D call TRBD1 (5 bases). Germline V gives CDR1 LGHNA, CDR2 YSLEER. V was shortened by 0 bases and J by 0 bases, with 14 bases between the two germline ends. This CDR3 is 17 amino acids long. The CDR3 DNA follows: TGCGCCAGCAGCCAAGAAGCCAGGGCCACCATGAACACTGAAGCTTTCTTT. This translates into CASSQEARATMNTEAFF.

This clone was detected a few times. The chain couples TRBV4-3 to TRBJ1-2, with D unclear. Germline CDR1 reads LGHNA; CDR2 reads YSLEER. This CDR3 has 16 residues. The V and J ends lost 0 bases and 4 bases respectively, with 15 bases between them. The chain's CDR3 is CASSQEAAPGAYGYTF. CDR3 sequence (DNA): TGCGCCAGCAGCCAAGAAGCCGCACCGGGAGCCTATGGCTACACCTTC.

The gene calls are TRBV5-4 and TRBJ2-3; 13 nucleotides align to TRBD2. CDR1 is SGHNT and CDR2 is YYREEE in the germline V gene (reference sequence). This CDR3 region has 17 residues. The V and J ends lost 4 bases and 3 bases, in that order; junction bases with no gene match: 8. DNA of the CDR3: TGTGCCAGCAGCCTTCGGACTAGCGGGAGTTCGACAGATACGCAGTATTTT. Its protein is CASSLRTSGSSTDTQYF.

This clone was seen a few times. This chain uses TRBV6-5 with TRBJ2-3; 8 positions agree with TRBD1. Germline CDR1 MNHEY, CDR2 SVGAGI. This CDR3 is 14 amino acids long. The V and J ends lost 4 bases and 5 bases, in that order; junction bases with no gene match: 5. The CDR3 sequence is CASSWDRHIDTQYF. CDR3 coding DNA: TGTGCCAGCAGTTGGGACAGGCATATAGATACGCAGTATTTT.

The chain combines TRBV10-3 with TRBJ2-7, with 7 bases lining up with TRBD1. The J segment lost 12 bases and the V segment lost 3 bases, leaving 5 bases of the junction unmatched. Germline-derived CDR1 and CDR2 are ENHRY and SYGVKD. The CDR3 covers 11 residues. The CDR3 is CAISDKDRTYF. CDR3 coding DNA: TGTGCCATCAGTGATAAGGACAGGACGTACTTC.

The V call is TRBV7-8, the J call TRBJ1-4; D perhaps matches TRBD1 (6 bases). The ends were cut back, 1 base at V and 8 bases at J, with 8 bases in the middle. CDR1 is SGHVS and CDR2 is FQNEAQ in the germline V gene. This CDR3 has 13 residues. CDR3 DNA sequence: TGTGCCAGCAGCTTAGACAGGGAGGAAAAACTGTTTTTT. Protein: CASSLDREEKLFF.

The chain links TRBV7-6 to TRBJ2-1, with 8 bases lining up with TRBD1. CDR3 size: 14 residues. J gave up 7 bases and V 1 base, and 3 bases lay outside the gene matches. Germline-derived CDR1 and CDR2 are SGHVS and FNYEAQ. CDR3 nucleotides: TGTGCCAGCAGCTTAGGGACAGGGCTTAATGAGCAGTTCTTC. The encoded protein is CASSLGTGLNEQFF.

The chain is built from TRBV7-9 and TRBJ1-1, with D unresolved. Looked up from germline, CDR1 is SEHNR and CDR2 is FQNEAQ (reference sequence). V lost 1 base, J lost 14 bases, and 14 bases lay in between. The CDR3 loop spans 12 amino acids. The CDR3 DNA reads TGTGCCAGCAGCTTAGAAGAGGGTCAGGAATTCTTT. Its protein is CASSLEEGQEFF.

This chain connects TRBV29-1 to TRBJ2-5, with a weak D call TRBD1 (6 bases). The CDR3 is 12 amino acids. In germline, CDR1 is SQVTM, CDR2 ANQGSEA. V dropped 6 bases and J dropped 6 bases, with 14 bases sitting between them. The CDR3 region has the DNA TGCAGCGTGACCGACAGGATTAAGACCCAGTACTTC. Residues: CSVTDRIKTQYF.

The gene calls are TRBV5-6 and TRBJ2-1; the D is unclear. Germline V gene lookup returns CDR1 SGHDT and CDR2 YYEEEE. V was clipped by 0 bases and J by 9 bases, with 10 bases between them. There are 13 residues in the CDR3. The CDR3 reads CASSLAKASEQFF. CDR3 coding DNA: TGTGCCAGCAGCTTGGCCAAAGCATCTGAGCAGTTCTTC.

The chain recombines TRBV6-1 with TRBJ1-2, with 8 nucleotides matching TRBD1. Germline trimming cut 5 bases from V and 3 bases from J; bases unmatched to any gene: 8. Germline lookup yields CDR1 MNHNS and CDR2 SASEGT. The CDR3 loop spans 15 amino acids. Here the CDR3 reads CASSPNRGGDYGYTF. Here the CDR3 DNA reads TGTGCCAGCAGTCCAAACAGGGGGGGAGACTATGGCTACACCTTC.